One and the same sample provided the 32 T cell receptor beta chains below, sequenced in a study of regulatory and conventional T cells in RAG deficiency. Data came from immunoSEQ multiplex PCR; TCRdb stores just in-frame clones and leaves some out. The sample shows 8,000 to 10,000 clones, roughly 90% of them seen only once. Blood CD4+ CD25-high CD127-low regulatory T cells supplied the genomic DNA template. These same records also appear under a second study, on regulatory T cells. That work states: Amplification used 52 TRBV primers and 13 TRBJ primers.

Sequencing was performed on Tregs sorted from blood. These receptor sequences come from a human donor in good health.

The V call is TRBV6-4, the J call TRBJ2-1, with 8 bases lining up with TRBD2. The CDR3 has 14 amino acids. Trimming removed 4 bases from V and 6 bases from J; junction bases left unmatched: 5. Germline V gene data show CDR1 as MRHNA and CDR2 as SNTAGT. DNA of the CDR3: TGTGCCAGCAGTGCCCAGAGCGGGAGCAATGAGCAGTTCTTC. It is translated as CASSAQSGSNEQFF.

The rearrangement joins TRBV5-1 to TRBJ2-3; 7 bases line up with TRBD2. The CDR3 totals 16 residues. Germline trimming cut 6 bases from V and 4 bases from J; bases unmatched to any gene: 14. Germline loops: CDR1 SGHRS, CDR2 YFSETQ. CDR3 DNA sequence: TGCGCCAGCACCGTTGGAGGAGGGACTATGGCAGATACGCAGTATTTT. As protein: CASTVGGGTMADTQYF.

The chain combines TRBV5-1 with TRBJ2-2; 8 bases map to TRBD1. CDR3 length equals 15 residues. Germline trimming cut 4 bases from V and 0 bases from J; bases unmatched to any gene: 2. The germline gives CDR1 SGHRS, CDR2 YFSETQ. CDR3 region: CASSQDRANTGELFF. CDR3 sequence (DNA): TGCGCCAGCAGCCAGGACAGGGCGAACACCGGGGAGCTGTTTTTT.

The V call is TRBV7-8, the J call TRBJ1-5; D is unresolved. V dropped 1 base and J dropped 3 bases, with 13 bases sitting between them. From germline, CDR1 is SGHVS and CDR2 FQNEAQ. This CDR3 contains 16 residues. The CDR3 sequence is CASSLDYGINNQPQHF. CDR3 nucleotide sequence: TGTGCCAGCAGCTTAGACTATGGAATAAACAATCAGCCCCAGCATTTT.

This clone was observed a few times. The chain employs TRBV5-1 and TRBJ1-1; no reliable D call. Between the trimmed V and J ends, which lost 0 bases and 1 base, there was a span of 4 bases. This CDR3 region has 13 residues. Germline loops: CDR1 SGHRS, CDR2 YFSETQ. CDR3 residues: CASSLGGNTEAFF. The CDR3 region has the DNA TGCGCCAGCAGCTTGGGGGGGAACACTGAAGCTTTCTTT.

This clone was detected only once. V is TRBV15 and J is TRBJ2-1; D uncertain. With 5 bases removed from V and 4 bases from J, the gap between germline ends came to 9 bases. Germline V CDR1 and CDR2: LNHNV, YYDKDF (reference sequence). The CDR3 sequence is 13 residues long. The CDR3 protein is CATSLQSYNEQFF. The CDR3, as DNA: TGTGCCACCAGCCTACAGTCGTACAATGAGCAGTTCTTC.

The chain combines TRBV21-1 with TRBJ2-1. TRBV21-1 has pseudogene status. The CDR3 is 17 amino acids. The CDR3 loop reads CASSLGLATHSDNEQFF. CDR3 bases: TGTGCCAGCAGCTTGGGCTTAGCTACACATTCCGACAATGAGCAGTTCTTC.

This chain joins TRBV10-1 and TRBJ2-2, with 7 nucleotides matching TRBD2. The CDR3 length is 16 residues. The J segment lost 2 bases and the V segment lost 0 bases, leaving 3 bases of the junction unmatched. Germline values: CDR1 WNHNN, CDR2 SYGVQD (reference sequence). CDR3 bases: TGCGCCAGCAGTGAGTCGACTAGCAGAAACACCGGGGAGCTGTTTTTT. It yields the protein CASSESTSRNTGELFF.

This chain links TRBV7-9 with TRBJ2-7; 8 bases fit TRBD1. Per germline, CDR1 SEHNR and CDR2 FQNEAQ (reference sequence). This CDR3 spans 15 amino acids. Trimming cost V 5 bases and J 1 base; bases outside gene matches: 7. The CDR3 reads CASSRSDRGSYEQYF. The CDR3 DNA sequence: TGTGCCAGCAGCCGATCAGACAGGGGATCCTACGAGCAGTACTTC.

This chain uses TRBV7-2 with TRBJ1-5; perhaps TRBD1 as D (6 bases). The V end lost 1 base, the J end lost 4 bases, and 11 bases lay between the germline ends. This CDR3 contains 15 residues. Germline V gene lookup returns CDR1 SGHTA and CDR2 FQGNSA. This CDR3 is CASSLEYRANQPQHF. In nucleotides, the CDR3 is TGTGCCAGCAGCTTAGAGTACAGGGCTAATCAGCCCCAGCATTTT.

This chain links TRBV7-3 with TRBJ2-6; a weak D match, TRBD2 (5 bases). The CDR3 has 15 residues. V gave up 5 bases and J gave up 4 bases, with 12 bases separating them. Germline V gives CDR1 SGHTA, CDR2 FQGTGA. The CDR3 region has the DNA TGTGCCAGCAGCCGATCTAGCTCCGGGGCCAACGTCCTGACTTTC. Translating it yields CASSRSSSGANVLTF.

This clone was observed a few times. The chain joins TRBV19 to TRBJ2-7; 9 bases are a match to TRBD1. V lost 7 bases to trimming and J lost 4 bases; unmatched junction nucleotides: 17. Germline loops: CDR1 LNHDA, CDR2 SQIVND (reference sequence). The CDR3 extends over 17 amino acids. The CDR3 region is CASTLKGSTGGIYEQYF. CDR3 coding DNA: TGTGCCAGTACCCTGAAGGGATCGACAGGGGGGATTTACGAGCAGTACTTC.

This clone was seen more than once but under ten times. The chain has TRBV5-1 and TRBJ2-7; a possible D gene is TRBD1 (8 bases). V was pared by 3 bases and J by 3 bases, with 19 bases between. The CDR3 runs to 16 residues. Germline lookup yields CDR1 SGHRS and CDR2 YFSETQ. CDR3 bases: TGCGCCAGCAGCTCCGCCACACAGGGGGGGGGCTACGAGCAGTACTTC. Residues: CASSSATQGGGYEQYF. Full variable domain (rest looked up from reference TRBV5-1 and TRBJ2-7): KAGVTQTPRYLIKTRGQQVTLSCSPISGHRSVSWYQQTPGQGLQFLFEYFSETQRNKGNFPGRFSGRQFSNSRSEMNVSTLELGDSALYLCASSSATQGGGYEQYFGPGTRLTVT.

The CDR3 nucleotides read TGTGCCAGCAATATAGGACAGGGGATTCAGCCCCAGCATTTT. Translating it yields CASNIGQGIQPQHF. J is TRBJ1-5 and V is TRBV6-1, with 9 bases fitting TRBD1. CDR1 and CDR2 from the germline V gene are MNHNS and SASEGT. V lost 7 bases to trimming and J lost 6 bases; unmatched junction nucleotides: 7. The CDR3 consists of 14 residues.

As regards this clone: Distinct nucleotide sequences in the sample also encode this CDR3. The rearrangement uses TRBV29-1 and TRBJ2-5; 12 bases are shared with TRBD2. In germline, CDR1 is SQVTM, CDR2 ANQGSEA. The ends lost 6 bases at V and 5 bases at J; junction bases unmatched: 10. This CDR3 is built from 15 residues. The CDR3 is CSVAGTSGPGETQYF. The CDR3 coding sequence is TGCAGCGTCGCCGGGACTAGCGGGCCGGGGGAGACCCAGTACTTC.

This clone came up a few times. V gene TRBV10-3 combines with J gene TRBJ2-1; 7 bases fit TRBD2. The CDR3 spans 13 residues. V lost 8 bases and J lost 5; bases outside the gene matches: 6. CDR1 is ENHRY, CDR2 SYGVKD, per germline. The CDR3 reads CAISAGWDNEQFF. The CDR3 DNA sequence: TGTGCCATCTCAGCGGGGTGGGACAATGAGCAGTTCTTC.

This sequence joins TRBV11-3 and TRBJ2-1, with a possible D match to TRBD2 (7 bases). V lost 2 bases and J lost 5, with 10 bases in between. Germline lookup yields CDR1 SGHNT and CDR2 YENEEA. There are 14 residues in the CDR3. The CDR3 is CASSLRGGNNEQFF. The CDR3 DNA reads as TGTGCCAGCAGCTTAAGGGGGGGAAACAATGAGCAGTTCTTC. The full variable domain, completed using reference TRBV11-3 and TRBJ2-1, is EAGVVQSPRYKIIEKKQPVAFWCNPISGHNTLYWYLQNLGQGPELLIRYENEEAVDDSQLPKDRFSAERLKGVDSTLKIQPAELGDSAVYLCASSLRGGNNEQFFGPGTRLTVL.

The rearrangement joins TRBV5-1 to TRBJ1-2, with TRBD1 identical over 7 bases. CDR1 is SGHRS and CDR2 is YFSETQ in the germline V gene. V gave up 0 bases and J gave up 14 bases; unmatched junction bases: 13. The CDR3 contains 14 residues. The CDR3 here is CASSLEIPGQQFTF. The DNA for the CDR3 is TGCGCCAGCAGCTTGGAGATCCCGGGACAGCAATTTACCTTC.

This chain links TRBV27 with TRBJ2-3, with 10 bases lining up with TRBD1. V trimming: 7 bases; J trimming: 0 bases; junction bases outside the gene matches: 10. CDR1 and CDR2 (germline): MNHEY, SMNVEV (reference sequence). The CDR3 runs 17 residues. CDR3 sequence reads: CASTREGQGYSTDTQYF. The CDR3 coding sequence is TGTGCCAGCACCCGGGAGGGACAGGGGTATAGCACAGATACGCAGTATTTT.

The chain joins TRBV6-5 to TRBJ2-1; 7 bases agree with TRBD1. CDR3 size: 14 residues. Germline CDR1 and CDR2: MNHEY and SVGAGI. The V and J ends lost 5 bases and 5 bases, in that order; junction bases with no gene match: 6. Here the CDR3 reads CASSIKGAHNEQFF. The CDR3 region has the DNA TGTGCCAGCAGTATAAAGGGGGCTCACAATGAGCAGTTCTTC.

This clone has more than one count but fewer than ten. The CDR3 is CASSMAGTSGYEQYF. DNA of the CDR3: TGTGCCAGTAGTATGGCCGGGACTAGCGGTTACGAGCAGTACTTC. V and J are TRBV19 and TRBJ2-7; 11 nucleotides line up with TRBD2. CDR3 length: 15 residues. V lost 3 bases, J lost 4 bases, and 5 bases stayed unmatched. The V gene's germline CDR1 is LNHDA and CDR2 SQIVND (reference sequence).

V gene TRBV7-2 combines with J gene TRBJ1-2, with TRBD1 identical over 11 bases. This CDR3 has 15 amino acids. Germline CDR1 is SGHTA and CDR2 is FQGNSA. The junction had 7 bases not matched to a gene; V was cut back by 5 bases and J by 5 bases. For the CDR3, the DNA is TGTGCCAGCAGCCCAGGACAGGGGGCTGGGTATGGCTACACCTTC. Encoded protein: CASSPGQGAGYGYTF.

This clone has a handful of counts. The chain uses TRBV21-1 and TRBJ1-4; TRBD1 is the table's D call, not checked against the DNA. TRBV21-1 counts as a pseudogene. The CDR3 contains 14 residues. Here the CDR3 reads CASSKGGFNEKLFF. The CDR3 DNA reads TGTGCCAGCAGCAAAGGGGGCTTTAATGAAAAACTGTTTTTT.

CDR3 in amino acids: CASSGTADNANYGYTF. In DNA form, the CDR3 reads TGTGCCAGCAGTGGGACAGCCGATAACGCTAACTATGGCTACACCTTC. This rearrangement joins TRBV27 to TRBJ1-2; 7 positions match TRBD1. Germline values: CDR1 MNHEY, CDR2 SMNVEV (reference sequence). This CDR3 region has 16 residues. V trimming: 5 bases; J trimming: 0 bases; junction bases outside the gene matches: 9.

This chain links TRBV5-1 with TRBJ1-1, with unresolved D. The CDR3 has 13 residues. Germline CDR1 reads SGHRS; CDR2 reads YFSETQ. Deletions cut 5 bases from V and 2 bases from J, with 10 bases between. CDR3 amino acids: CASRISDNTEAFF. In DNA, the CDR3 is TGCGCCAGCAGAATAAGTGATAACACTGAAGCTTTCTTT.

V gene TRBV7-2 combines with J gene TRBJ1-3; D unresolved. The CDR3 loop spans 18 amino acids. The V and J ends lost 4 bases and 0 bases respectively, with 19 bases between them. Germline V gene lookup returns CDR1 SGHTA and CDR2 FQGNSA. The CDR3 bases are TGTGCCAGCAGCTCGATAAGCCTCGGGTTAAACTCTGGAAACACCATATATTTT. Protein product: CASSSISLGLNSGNTIYF.

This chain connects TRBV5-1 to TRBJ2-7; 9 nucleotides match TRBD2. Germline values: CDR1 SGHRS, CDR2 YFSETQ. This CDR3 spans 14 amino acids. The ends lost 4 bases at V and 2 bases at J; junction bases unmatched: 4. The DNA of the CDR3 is TGCGCCAGCAGCCCTAGCGGGATTACCTACGAGCAGTACTTC. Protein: CASSPSGITYEQYF. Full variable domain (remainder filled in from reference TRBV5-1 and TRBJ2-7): KAGVTQTPRYLIKTRGQQVTLSCSPISGHRSVSWYQQTPGQGLQFLFEYFSETQRNKGNFPGRFSGRQFSNSRSEMNVSTLELGDSALYLCASSPSGITYEQYFGPGTRLTVT.

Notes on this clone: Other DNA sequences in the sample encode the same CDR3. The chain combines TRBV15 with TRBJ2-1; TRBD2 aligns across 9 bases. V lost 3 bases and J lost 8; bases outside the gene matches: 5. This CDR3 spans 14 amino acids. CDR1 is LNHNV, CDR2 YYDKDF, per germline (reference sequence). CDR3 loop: CATSSPSGTYEQFF. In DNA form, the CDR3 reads TGTGCCACCAGCAGTCCTAGCGGGACTTATGAGCAGTTCTTC.

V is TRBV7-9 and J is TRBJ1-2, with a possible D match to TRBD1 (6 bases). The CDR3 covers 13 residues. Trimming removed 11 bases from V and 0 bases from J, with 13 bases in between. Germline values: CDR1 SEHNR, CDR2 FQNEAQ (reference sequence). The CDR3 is CAGRTAPNYGYTF. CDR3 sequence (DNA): TGTGCCGGGCGGACAGCTCCTAACTATGGCTACACCTTC.

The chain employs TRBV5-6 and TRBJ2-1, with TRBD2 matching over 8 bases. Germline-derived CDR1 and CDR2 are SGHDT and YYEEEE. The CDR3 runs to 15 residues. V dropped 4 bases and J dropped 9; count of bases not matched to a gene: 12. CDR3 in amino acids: CASSVSGIGSLEQFF. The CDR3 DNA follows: TGTGCCAGCAGCGTTAGCGGGATAGGCTCTCTTGAGCAGTTCTTC.

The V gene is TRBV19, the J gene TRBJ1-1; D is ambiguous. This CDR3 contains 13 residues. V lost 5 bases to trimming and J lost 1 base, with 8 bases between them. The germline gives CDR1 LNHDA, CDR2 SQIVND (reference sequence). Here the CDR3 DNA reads TGTGCCAGTAGTCCACAGCGGAACACTGAAGCTTTCTTT. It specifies CASSPQRNTEAFF.

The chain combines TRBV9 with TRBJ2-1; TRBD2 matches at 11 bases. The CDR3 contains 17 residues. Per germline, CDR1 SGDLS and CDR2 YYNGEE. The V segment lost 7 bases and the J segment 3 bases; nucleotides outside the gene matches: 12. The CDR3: CASGPQVGLAGYNEQFF. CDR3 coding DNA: TGTGCCAGCGGACCCCAAGTCGGACTAGCGGGCTACAATGAGCAGTTCTTC. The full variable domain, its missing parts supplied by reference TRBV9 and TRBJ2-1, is DSGVTQTPKHLITATGQRVTLRCSPRSGDLSVYWYQQSLDQGLQFLIQYYNGEERAKGNILERFSAQQFPDLHSELNLSSLELGDSALYFCASGPQVGLAGYNEQFFGPGTRLTVL.